This TCR beta chain was captured in a study of cytomegalovirus exposure and HLA in healthy donors. Study-wide background: Roughly 77 million unique TCRs from HLA-typed donors made up an early data release.

To note about this clone: Its antigen remains unidentified.

A multiplex PCR was run with 60 Vbeta primers and 13 Jbeta primers. Repertoires were generated with immunoSEQ multiplex PCR, while TCRdb's copy carries only in-frame clones and drops some. The sample has around 130,000 clones; roughly 84% are singletons. V was pared by 6 bases and J by 8 bases, with 7 bases of the junction left unmatched. Germline V CDR1 and CDR2: MDHEN, SYDVKM. The CDR3 contains 14 residues. These donors, healthy bone marrow donors, were studied. Whole-study results and caveats: The study labeled 150 to 200 TCR beta chains cytomegalovirus-associated. One variant, a missense change in DCLRE1C, was linked in a later analysis to TCR beta V- and J-gene trimming.

The V call is TRBV28, the J call TRBJ1-4, with TRBD1 matching over 9 bases. The sequencing input was PBMCs. The clonotype was recovered from a woman aged 18-29 years in good health and CMV-seropositive. CDR3 nucleotides: TGTGCCAGCAGCACCACAGGGGGCTACGAAAAACTGTTTTTT. This translates into CASSTTGGYEKLFF.